This TCR beta chain was sequenced during a study of cytomegalovirus exposure and HLA in healthy donors. Study outcomes and limitations: Researchers catalogued roughly 150 TCR beta chains as cytomegalovirus-associated.

In regard to this clone: Its matching antigen is unknown.

The PCR employed 60 Vbeta primers together with 13 Jbeta primers. Data came from immunoSEQ multiplex PCR; TCRdb stores just in-frame clones and leaves some out. This table has around 100,000 clones, approximately 76% appearing once. Per germline, CDR1 SNHLY and CDR2 FYNNEI. The length of the CDR3 is 14 residues. V was pared by 2 bases and J by 5 bases, with 12 bases between. The TCR comes from a woman in her sixties or seventies in good health and CMV-seropositive. The rearrangement joins TRBV2 to TRBJ2-5; possibly TRBD2 for D (5 bases). The source material was PBMCs. The CDR3 protein is CASSELLAYETQYF. CDR3 in DNA: TGTGCCAGCAGTGAATTGCTAGCATATGAGACCCAGTACTTC. The full variable domain, completed using reference TRBV2 and TRBJ2-5, is EPEVTQTPSHQVTQMGQEVILRCVPISNHLYFYWYRQILGQKVEFLVSFYNNEISEKSEIFDDQFSVERPDGSNFTLKIRSTKLEDSAMYFCASSELLAYETQYFGPGTRLLVL.